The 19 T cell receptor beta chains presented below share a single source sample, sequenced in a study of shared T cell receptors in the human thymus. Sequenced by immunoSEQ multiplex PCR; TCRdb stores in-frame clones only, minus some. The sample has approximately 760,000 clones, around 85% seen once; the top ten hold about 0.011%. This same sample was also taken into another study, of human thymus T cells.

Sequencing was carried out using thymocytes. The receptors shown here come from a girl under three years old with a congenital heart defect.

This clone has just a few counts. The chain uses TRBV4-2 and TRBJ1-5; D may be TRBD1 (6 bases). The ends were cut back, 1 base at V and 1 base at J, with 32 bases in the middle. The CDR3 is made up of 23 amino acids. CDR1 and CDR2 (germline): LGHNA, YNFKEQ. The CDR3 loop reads CASSQAWPVKQGTNSYSNQPQHF. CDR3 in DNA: TGTGCCAGCAGCCAAGCGTGGCCCGTGAAACAGGGAACTAATAGTTACAGCAATCAGCCCCAGCATTTT.

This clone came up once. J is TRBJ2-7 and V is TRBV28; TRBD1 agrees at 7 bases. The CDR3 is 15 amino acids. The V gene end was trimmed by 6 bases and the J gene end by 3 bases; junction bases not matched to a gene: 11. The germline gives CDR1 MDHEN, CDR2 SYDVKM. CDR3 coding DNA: TGTGCCAGCAGACGAAGCTGGGGACAGCTCTACGAGCAGTACTTC. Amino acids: CASRRSWGQLYEQYF.

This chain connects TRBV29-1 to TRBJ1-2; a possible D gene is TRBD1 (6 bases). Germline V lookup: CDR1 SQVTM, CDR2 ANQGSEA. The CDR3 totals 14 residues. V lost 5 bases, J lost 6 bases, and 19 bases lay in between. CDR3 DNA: TGCAGCGTTCTATCTGACAGGCGACGGGATGGCTACACCTTC. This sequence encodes CSVLSDRRRDGYTF. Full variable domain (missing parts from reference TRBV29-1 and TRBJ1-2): SAVISQKPSRDICQRGTSLTIQCQVDSQVTMMFWYRQQPGQSLTLIATANQGSEATYESGFVIDKFPISRPNLTFSTLTVSNMSPEDSSIYLCSVLSDRRRDGYTFGSGTRLTVV.

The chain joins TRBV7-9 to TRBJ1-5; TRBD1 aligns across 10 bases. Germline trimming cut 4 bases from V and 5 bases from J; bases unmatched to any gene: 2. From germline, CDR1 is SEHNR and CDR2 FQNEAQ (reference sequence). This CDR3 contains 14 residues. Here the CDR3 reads CASSSDRGHQPQHF. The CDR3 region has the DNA TGTGCCAGCAGCTCTGACAGGGGGCATCAGCCCCAGCATTTT.

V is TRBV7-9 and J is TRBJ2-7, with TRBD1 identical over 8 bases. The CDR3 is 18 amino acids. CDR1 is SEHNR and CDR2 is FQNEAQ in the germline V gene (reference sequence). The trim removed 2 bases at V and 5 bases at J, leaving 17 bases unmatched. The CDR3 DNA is TGTGCCAGCAGCTTATATCCGCCGGACAGGGCCGTTTGGCACGAGCAGTACTTC. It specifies CASSLYPPDRAVWHEQYF.

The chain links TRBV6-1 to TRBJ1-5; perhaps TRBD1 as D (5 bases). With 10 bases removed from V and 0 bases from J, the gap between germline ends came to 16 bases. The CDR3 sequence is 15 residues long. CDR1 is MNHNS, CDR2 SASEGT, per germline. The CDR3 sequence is CATLKRGPSNQPQHF. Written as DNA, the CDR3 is TGTGCCACCCTAAAAAGGGGCCCTAGCAATCAGCCCCAGCATTTT.

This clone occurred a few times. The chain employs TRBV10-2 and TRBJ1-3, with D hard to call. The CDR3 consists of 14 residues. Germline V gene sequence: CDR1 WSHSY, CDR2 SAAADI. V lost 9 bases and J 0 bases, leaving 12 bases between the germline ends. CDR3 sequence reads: CASLGGDSGNTIYF. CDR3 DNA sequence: TGCGCCAGTCTCGGCGGAGACTCTGGAAACACCATATATTTT.

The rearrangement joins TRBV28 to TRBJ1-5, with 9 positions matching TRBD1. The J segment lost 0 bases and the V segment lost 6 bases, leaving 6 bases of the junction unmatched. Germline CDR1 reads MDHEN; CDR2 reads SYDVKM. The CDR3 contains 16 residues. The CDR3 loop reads CASSRDRAYSNQPQHF. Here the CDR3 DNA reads TGTGCCAGCAGCCGGGACAGGGCATATAGCAATCAGCCCCAGCATTTT.

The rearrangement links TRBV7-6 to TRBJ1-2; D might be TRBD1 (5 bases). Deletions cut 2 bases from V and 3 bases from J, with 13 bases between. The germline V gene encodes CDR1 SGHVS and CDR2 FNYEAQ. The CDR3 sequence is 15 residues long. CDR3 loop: CASSLRPWGDYGYTF. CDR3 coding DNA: TGTGCCAGCAGCTTAAGGCCGTGGGGCGACTATGGCTACACCTTC.

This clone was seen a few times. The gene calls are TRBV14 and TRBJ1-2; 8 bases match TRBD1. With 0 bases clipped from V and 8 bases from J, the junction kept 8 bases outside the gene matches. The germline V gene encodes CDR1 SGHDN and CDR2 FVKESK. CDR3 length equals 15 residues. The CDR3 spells CASSQDLPTGDGYTF. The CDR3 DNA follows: TGTGCCAGCAGCCAAGACCTCCCGACAGGGGACGGCTACACCTTC.

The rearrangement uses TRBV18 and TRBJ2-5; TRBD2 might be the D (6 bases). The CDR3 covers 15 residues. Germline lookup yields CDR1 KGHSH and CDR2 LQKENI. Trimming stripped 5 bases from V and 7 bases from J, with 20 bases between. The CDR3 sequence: CASSYRRVLGGTQYF. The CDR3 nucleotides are TGTGCCAGCTCATACAGGAGGGTCCTTGGGGGGACCCAGTACTTC.

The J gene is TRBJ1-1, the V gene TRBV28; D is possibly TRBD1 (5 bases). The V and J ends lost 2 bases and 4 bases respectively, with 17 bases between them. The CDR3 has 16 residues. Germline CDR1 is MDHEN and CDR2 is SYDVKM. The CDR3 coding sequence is TGTGCCAGCAGTTTAGGGCAGGGACTCACGAGCACTGAAGCTTTCTTT. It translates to CASSLGQGLTSTEAFF.

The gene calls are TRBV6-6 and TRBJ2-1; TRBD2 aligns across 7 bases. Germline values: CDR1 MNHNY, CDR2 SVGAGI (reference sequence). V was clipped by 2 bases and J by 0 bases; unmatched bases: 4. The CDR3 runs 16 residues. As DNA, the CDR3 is TGTGCCAGCAGTTACGGGAGGGGAAGCTCCTACAATGAGCAGTTCTTC. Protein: CASSYGRGSSYNEQFF.

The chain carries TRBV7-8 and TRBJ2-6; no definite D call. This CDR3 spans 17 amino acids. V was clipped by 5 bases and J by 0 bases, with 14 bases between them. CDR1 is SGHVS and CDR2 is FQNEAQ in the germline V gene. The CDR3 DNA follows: TGTGCCAGCAGCCAGAACCAGGATAACTCTGGGGCCAACGTCCTGACTTTC. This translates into CASSQNQDNSGANVLTF.

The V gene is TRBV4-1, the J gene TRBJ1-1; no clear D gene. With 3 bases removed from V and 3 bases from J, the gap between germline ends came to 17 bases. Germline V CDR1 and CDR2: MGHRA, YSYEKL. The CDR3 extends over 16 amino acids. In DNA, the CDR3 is TGCGCCAGCAGCCAGGCCCCCAGGAGGGTGTACACTGAAGCTTTCTTT. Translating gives CASSQAPRRVYTEAFF.

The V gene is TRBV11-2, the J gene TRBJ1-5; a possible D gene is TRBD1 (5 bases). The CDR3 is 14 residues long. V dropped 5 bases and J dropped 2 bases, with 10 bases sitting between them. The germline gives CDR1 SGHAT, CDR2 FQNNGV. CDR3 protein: CASSPQGRNQPQHF. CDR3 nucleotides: TGTGCCAGCAGCCCCCAGGGTCGCAATCAGCCCCAGCATTTT.

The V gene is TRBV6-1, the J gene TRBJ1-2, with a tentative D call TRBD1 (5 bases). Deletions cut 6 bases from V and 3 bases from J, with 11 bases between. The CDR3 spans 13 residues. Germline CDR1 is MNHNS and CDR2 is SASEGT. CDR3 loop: CASRPTEDYGYTF. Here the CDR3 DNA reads TGTGCCAGCAGGCCGACAGAGGACTATGGCTACACCTTC.

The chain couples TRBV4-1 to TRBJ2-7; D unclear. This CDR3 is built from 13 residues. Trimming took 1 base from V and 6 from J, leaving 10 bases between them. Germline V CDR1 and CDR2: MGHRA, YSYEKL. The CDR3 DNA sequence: TGCGCCAGCAGCCAAGGGTTCCAGCGCGAGCAGTACTTC. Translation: CASSQGFQREQYF.

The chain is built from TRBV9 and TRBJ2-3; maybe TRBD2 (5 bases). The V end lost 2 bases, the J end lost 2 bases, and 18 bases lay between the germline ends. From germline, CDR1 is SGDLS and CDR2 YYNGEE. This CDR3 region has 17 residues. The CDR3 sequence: CASSVTRGDFPTDTQYF. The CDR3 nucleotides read TGTGCCAGCAGCGTCACTAGAGGCGACTTCCCCACAGATACGCAGTATTTT.